This TCR beta chain came from a study of T-cell memory formation after mild COVID-19. This clonotype was seen a few times. Germline V gives CDR1 SQVTM, CDR2 ANQGSEA. The V end was cut by 4 bases, the J end by 4 bases, with 11 bases between. The CDR3 covers 13 residues. TCRdb redid the calling of the 5' RACE reads with MiXCR, one entry per CDR3 protein. This table has about 140,000 distinct CDR3 sequences, more than 14% appearing once. The sequenced sample consisted of PBMCs or a T cell subset sorted from them (not recorded which). This clonotype was obtained from an adult woman who had mild COVID-19 (a few samples of this study predate the infection). Cell type and time point are not known. The rearrangement uses TRBV29-1 and TRBJ2-1, with D possibly TRBD1 on 6 matching bases. This chain's CDR3 is CSVGAGDYNEQFF. As DNA, the CDR3 is TGCAGCGTTGGGGCAGGGGATTACAATGAGCAGTTCTTC.